This record looks at one TCR beta chain sequence and its context. Antigen specificity is unknown. A multiplex PCR was run with 60 Vbeta primers and 13 Jbeta primers. Clones were read by immunoSEQ multiplex PCR, and TCRdb kept only the in-frame ones, dropping some. The sample carries fewer than 250,000 clones, approximately 81% recorded once. These data are taken from a study of cytomegalovirus exposure and HLA in healthy donors. Findings and limits, study-wide: Per a later analysis, HLA-associated TCR beta chains showed more clonal expansion than other, equally common TCR beta chains. In vitro, a few CMV-associated chains proved specific for CMV antigens.

Trimming took off 5 bases at V and 0 bases at J, with 10 bases between the two ends. This CDR3 spans 14 amino acids. The germline gives CDR1 MDHEN, CDR2 SYDVKM. The sample consisted of PBMCs. The clonotype was recovered from a man between 25 and 39 years old in good health and CMV-seronegative. V gene TRBV28 combines with J gene TRBJ1-1; D call uncertain. CDR3 sequence (DNA): TGTGCCAGCAGTAAACAGAGATTGAACACTGAAGCTTTCTTT. This translates into CASSKQRLNTEAFF. The whole variable domain, filled in from reference TRBV28 and TRBJ1-1, reads DVKVTQSSRYLVKRTGEKVFLECVQDMDHENMFWYRQDPGLGLRLIYFSYDVKMKEKGDIPEGYSVSREKKERFSLILESASTNQTSMYLCASSKQRLNTEAFFGQGTRLTVV.